Listed here is a single T cell receptor (beta chain). The data stem from a study of blood T cell repertoires in COVID-19. CDR3 size: 18 residues. From germline, CDR1 is LGHNA and CDR2 YNFKEQ. Unmatched junction bases numbered 8, after V lost 0 bases and J lost 3 bases. The method was immunoSEQ multiplex PCR; TCRdb's version includes in-frame clones alone and lacks a portion of them. The table shows 240,000 or so clones, with around 81% occurring only once. The V call is TRBV4-2, the J call TRBJ2-6, with 7 bases fitting TRBD1. The TCR was taken from a young man who had recovered from COVID-19. The material sequenced was peripheral blood. The DNA for the CDR3 is TGTGCCAGCAGCCAAGAAGGGCAGGGGGTTGTTGGGGCCAACGTCCTGACTTTC. It specifies CASSQEGQGVVGANVLTF.